This T cell receptor beta chain was documented in a study of blood T cell repertoires in COVID-19. Study at large: Both acute and convalescent COVID-19 samples were obtained from the United States, Italy and Spain. Sources were T cells, B-cell-depleted T cells, or PBMCs; the material itself was cDNA or gDNA.

Original processing methods: Using reference gene primer amplification, nucleated cell counts were estimated. Data came from immunoSEQ multiplex PCR; TCRdb stores just in-frame clones and leaves some out. D and trimming were read from the DNA, whereas the V and J calls and clone size are those reported in that table. The data hold tens of thousands of clones, with 85% to 90% observed a single time. Trimming took 8 bases from V and 4 from J, leaving 12 bases between them. This CDR3 is built from 13 residues. Sequenced material: peripheral blood. The clonotype was recovered from a human donor in a cohort sampled during active COVID-19. The chain recombines TRBV12-3 or TRBV12-4 with TRBJ2-1; D is possibly TRBD2 (5 bases). Here the CDR3 reads CASARGGYNEQFF. CDR3 DNA: TGTGCCAGCGCGAGAGGCGGGTACAATGAGCAGTTCTTC.